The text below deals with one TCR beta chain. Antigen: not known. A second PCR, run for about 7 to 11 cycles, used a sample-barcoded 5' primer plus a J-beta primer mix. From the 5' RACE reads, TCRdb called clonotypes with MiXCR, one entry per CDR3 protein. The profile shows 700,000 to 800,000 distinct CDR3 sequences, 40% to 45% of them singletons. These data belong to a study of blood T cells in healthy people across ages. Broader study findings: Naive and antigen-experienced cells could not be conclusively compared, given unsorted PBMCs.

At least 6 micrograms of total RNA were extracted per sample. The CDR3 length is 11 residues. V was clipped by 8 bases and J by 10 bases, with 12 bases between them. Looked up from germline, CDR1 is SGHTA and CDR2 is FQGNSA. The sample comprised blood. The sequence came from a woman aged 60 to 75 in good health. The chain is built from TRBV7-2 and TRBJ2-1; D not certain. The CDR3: CASVQALEQFF. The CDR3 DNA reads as TGTGCCAGCGTGCAGGCTTTAGAGCAGTTCTTC.